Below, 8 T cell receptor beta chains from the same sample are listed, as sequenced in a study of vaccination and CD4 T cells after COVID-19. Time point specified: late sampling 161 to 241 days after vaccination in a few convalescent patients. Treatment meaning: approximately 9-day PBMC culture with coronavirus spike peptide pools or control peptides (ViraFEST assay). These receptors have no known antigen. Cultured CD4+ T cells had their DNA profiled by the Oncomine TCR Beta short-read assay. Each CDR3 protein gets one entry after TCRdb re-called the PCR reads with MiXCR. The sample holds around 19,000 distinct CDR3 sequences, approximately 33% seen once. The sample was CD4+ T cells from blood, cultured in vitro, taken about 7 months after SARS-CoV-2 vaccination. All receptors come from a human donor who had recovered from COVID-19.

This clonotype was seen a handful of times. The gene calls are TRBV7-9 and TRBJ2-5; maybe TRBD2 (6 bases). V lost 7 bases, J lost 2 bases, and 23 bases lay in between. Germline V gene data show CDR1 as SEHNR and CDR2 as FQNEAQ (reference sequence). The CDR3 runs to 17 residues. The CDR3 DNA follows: TGTGCCAGCACGTATGGGGGGACCTTAGTAGGGCAAGAGACCCAGTACTTC. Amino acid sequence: CASTYGGTLVGQETQYF.

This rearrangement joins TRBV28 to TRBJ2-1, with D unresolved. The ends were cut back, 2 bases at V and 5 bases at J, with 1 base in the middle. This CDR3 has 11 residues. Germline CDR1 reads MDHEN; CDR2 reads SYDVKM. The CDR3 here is CASSLDNEQFF. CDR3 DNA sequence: TGTGCCAGCAGTTTAGACAATGAGCAGTTCTTC.

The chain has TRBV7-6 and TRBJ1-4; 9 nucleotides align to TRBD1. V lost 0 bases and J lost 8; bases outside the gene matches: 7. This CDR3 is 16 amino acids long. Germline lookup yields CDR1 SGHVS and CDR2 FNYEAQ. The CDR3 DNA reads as TGTGCCAGCAGCTTAGCCTCGACAGGGGGTTTGGAAAAACTGTTTTTT. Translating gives CASSLASTGGLEKLFF.

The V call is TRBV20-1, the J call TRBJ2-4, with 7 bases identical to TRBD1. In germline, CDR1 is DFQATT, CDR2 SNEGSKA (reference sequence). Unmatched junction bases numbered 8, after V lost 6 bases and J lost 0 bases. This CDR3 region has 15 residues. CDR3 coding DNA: TGCAGTGCCACGACAGGGCAGCTAGCCAAAAACATTCAGTACTTC. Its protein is CSATTGQLAKNIQYF.

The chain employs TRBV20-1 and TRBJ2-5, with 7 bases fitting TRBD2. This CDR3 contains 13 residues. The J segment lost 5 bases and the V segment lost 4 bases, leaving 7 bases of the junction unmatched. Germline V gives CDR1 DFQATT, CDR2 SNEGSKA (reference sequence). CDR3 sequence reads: CSATMGGRETQYF. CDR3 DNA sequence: TGCAGTGCTACCATGGGAGGGCGGGAGACCCAGTACTTC.

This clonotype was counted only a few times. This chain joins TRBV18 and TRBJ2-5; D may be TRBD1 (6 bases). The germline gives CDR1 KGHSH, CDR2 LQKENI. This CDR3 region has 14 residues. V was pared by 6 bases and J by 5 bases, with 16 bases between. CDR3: CASSPQTGQETQYF. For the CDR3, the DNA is TGTGCCAGCTCCCCGCAGACAGGACAGGAGACCCAGTACTTC.

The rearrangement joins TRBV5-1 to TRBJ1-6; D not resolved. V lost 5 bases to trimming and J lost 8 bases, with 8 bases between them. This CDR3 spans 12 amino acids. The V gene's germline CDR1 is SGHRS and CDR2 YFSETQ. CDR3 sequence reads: CASRTGDSPLHF. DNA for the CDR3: TGCGCCAGCAGAACTGGCGATTCACCCCTCCACTTT.

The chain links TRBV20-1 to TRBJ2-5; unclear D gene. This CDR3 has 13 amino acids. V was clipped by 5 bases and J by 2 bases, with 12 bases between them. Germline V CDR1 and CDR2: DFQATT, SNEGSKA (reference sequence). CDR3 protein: CSAHDDNQETQYF. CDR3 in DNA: TGCAGTGCTCATGACGACAATCAAGAGACCCAGTACTTC.